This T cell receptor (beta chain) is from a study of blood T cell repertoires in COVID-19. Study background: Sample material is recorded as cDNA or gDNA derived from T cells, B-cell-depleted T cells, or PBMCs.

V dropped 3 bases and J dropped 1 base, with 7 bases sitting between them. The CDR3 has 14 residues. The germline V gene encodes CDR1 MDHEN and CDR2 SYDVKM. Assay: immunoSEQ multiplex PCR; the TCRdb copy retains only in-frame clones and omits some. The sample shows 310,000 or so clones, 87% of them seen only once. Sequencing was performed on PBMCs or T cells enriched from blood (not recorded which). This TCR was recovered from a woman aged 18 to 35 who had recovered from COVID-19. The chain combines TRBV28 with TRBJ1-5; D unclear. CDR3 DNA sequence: TGTGCCAGCAGTTTTCCGGGGAGCAATCAGCCCCAGCATTTT. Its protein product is CASSFPGSNQPQHF.